A selection of T cell receptor beta chains follows, all from one sample in a study of cytomegalovirus exposure and HLA in healthy donors. TCRdb keeps only in-frame clones here, not all; method: immunoSEQ multiplex PCR. The sample has about 98,000 clones, about 83% seen once. Input material: PBMCs. The receptors derive from a woman aged 25 to 39 in good health and CMV-seronegative. Both conserved end residues are part of each CDR3. D genes are given only for firm matches. Where a row states a size, it is once, few, many or the class of an expanded clone; other rows omit it.

abundance: .; v_gene: TRBV5-1; d_gene: TRBD1; len: 14; j_gene: TRBJ1-2; CDR3aa: CASSYGTGNYGYTF; CDR3nt: TGCGCCAGCAGCTATGGGACAGGGAACTATGGCTACACCTTC
abundance: .; v_gene: TRBV29-1; d_gene: .; len: 16; j_gene: TRBJ2-4; CDR3aa: CSVEGTRVLAKNIQYF; CDR3nt: TGCAGCGTTGAAGGGACTCGGGTACTAGCCAAAAACATTCAGTACTTC
abundance: .; v_gene: TRBV10-3; d_gene: TRBD1; len: 14; j_gene: TRBJ1-1; CDR3aa: CAISAGQGRPEAFF; CDR3nt: TGTGCCATCAGTGCGGGACAGGGGAGGCCTGAAGCTTTCTTT
abundance: .; v_gene: TRBV9; d_gene: .; len: 14; j_gene: TRBJ2-7; CDR3aa: CASSAALLSYEQYF; CDR3nt: TGTGCCAGCAGCGCCGCACTCTTATCCTACGAGCAGTACTTC
abundance: .; v_gene: TRBV10-1; d_gene: .; len: 15; j_gene: TRBJ1-1; CDR3aa: CASPRRGGRNTEAFF; CDR3nt: TGCGCCAGCCCCAGGAGGGGGGGCAGGAACACTGAAGCTTTCTTT
abundance: .; v_gene: TRBV27; d_gene: TRBD1; len: 17; j_gene: TRBJ2-2; CDR3aa: CASSLLVRGRDTGELFF; CDR3nt: TGTGCCAGCAGTTTATTGGTCAGGGGGCGGGACACCGGGGAGCTGTTTTTT
abundance: .; v_gene: TRBV10-1; d_gene: TRBD2; len: 14; j_gene: TRBJ2-1; CDR3aa: CASRGGGAVDEQFF; CDR3nt: TGCGCCAGCAGGGGCGGGGGGGCCGTCGATGAGCAGTTCTTC
abundance: .; v_gene: TRBV9; d_gene: TRBD1; len: 14; j_gene: TRBJ1-3; CDR3aa: CASDREGTGNTIYF; CDR3nt: TGTGCCAGCGACAGGGAAGGGACTGGAAACACCATATATTTT
abundance: .; v_gene: TRBV29-1; d_gene: TRBD2; len: 16; j_gene: TRBJ2-3; CDR3aa: CSILTGTSGRGDTQYF; CDR3nt: TGCAGCATTTTAACCGGGACTAGCGGAAGAGGAGATACGCAGTATTTT
abundance: .; v_gene: TRBV5-1; d_gene: TRBD1; len: 14; j_gene: TRBJ1-3; CDR3aa: CASSRTGAGNTIYF; CDR3nt: TGCGCCAGCAGCCGGACAGGGGCTGGAAACACCATATATTTT
abundance: .; v_gene: TRBV11-2; d_gene: .; len: 11; j_gene: TRBJ1-1; CDR3aa: CASSSQFKAFF; CDR3nt: TGTGCCAGCAGCTCCCAGTTCAAAGCTTTCTTT
abundance: .; v_gene: TRBV27; d_gene: TRBD1; len: 18; j_gene: TRBJ2-5; CDR3aa: CASSPISSDQGAGETQYF; CDR3nt: TGTGCCAGCAGCCCGATCTCGTCCGATCAGGGGGCCGGGGAGACCCAGTACTTC
abundance: once; v_gene: TRBV6-1; d_gene: TRBD2; len: 14; j_gene: TRBJ2-3; CDR3aa: CASRTGGSTDTQYF; CDR3nt: TGTGCCAGCCGTACCGGGGGGAGCACAGATACGCAGTATTTT
abundance: once; v_gene: TRBV10-3; d_gene: TRBD1; len: 14; j_gene: TRBJ2-1; CDR3aa: CAIRKDRELNEQFF; CDR3nt: TGTGCCATCAGGAAGGACAGGGAGTTGAATGAGCAGTTCTTC
abundance: .; v_gene: TRBV6-1; d_gene: TRBD2; len: 15; j_gene: TRBJ2-5; CDR3aa: CASGRLAGGHETQYF; CDR3nt: TGTGCCAGCGGGCGACTAGCGGGGGGGCATGAGACCCAGTACTTC
abundance: .; v_gene: TRBV27; d_gene: .; len: 13; j_gene: TRBJ1-2; CDR3aa: CASSPSLNYGYTF; CDR3nt: TGTGCCAGCAGCCCAAGCCTCAACTATGGCTACACCTTC
abundance: .; v_gene: TRBV6-5; d_gene: .; len: 16; j_gene: TRBJ2-7; CDR3aa: CASSYHNNPDSYEQYF; CDR3nt: TGTGCCAGCAGTTACCACAATAATCCGGACAGCTACGAGCAGTACTTC
abundance: once; v_gene: TRBV27; d_gene: .; len: 14; j_gene: TRBJ2-3; CDR3aa: CARVLGFSTDTQYF; CDR3nt: TGTGCCAGGGTACTGGGCTTCAGCACAGATACGCAGTATTTT
abundance: .; v_gene: TRBV29-1; d_gene: .; len: 14; j_gene: TRBJ2-1; CDR3aa: CSVTGESSYNEQFF; CDR3nt: TGCAGCGTCACCGGGGAGAGCTCCTACAATGAGCAGTTCTTC
abundance: .; v_gene: TRBV27; d_gene: .; len: 15; j_gene: TRBJ2-3; CDR3aa: CASSFQRGNTDTQYF; CDR3nt: TGTGCCAGCAGTTTCCAAAGGGGAAACACAGATACGCAGTATTTT
abundance: .; v_gene: TRBV5-4; d_gene: .; len: 14; j_gene: TRBJ1-2; CDR3aa: CASSLGGYDYGYTF; CDR3nt: TGTGCCAGCAGCTTAGGAGGGTATGACTATGGCTACACCTTC
abundance: .; v_gene: TRBV27; d_gene: TRBD2; len: 15; j_gene: TRBJ2-1; CDR3aa: CASSQGLAGYNEQFF; CDR3nt: TGTGCCAGCAGTCAGGGACTAGCGGGGTACAATGAGCAGTTCTTC
abundance: .; v_gene: TRBV5-1; d_gene: TRBD1; len: 15; j_gene: TRBJ2-5; CDR3aa: CASSSGTGSIGTQYF; CDR3nt: TGCGCCAGCAGCTCCGGGACAGGATCGATCGGGACCCAGTACTTC
abundance: .; v_gene: TRBV5-1; d_gene: TRBD1; len: 18; j_gene: TRBJ1-4; CDR3aa: CASSSSGQGFFSNEKLFF; CDR3nt: TGCGCCAGCAGCTCGTCGGGACAGGGGTTTTTTTCTAATGAAAAACTGTTTTTT
abundance: .; v_gene: TRBV10-1; d_gene: TRBD2; len: 14; j_gene: TRBJ2-1; CDR3aa: CAIPSGSSYNEQFF; CDR3nt: TGCGCCATCCCCAGCGGGAGCTCCTACAATGAGCAGTTCTTC
abundance: .; v_gene: TRBV20-1; d_gene: TRBD2; len: 11; j_gene: TRBJ2-1; CDR3aa: CSAFGGDEQFF; CDR3nt: TGCAGTGCCTTTGGGGGGGATGAGCAGTTCTTC
abundance: .; v_gene: TRBV2; d_gene: .; len: 14; j_gene: TRBJ2-5; CDR3aa: CASRRGGGSETQYF; CDR3nt: TGTGCCAGCAGGAGAGGTGGGGGGTCGGAGACCCAGTACTTC
abundance: .; v_gene: TRBV27; d_gene: .; len: 16; j_gene: TRBJ1-2; CDR3aa: CASSLRVAGMDYGYTF; CDR3nt: TGTGCCAGCAGTTTACGGGTGGCGGGTATGGACTATGGCTACACCTTC
abundance: .; v_gene: TRBV29-1; d_gene: .; len: 13; j_gene: TRBJ2-5; CDR3aa: CSVGRTVKETQYF; CDR3nt: TGCAGCGTTGGGAGGACAGTCAAAGAGACCCAGTACTTC
abundance: .; v_gene: TRBV2; d_gene: .; len: 14; j_gene: TRBJ2-1; CDR3aa: CASLAWFSYNEQFF; CDR3nt: TGTGCCAGCTTAGCGTGGTTCTCCTACAATGAGCAGTTCTTC
abundance: .; v_gene: TRBV6-1; d_gene: .; len: 13; j_gene: TRBJ1-1; CDR3aa: CASSAGFDTEAFF; CDR3nt: TGTGCCAGCAGTGCAGGTTTCGACACTGAAGCTTTCTTT
abundance: .; v_gene: TRBV28; d_gene: .; len: 12; j_gene: TRBJ1-2; CDR3aa: CASSPTDRGYTF; CDR3nt: TGTGCCAGCAGTCCGACAGACCGCGGCTACACCTTC
abundance: .; v_gene: TRBV2; d_gene: TRBD2; len: 18; j_gene: TRBJ2-3; CDR3aa: CASRPTGLARSYTDTQYF; CDR3nt: TGTGCCAGCAGGCCGACTGGACTAGCGAGGTCCTACACAGATACGCAGTATTTT
abundance: few; v_gene: TRBV7-6; d_gene: TRBD1; len: 17; j_gene: TRBJ2-7; CDR3aa: CASSLSRSGQGTYEQYF; CDR3nt: TGTGCCAGCAGCCTCTCCCGGTCGGGACAGGGGACCTACGAGCAGTACTTC
abundance: .; v_gene: TRBV7-9; d_gene: .; len: 19; j_gene: TRBJ1-2; CDR3aa: CASSLASSGRFNLNYGYTF; CDR3nt: TGTGCCAGCAGCTTGGCCTCTTCTGGGAGGTTTAATTTAAACTATGGCTACACCTTC
abundance: .; v_gene: TRBV7-6; d_gene: .; len: 13; j_gene: TRBJ1-2; CDR3aa: CASSPLGGDGYTF; CDR3nt: TGTGCCAGCAGCCCACTGGGAGGGGATGGCTACACCTTC
abundance: .; v_gene: TRBV19; d_gene: TRBD1; len: 15; j_gene: TRBJ2-1; CDR3aa: CASSPTGIPYNEQFF; CDR3nt: TGTGCCAGTAGCCCGACAGGGATCCCCTACAATGAGCAGTTCTTC
abundance: once; v_gene: TRBV6-5; d_gene: TRBD2; len: 13; j_gene: TRBJ2-7; CDR3aa: CASSGNSGYEQYF; CDR3nt: TGTGCCAGCAGTGGTAATAGCGGGTACGAGCAGTACTTC
abundance: .; v_gene: TRBV2; d_gene: TRBD1; len: 14; j_gene: TRBJ2-7; CDR3aa: CASRGRGHSYEQYF; CDR3nt: TGTGCCAGCAGGGGCAGGGGGCACTCCTACGAGCAGTACTTC
abundance: .; v_gene: TRBV19; d_gene: .; len: 12; j_gene: TRBJ2-5; CDR3aa: CASSLLGGTQYF; CDR3nt: TGTGCCAGTAGCCTCTTAGGGGGGACCCAGTACTTC
abundance: .; v_gene: TRBV6-1; d_gene: TRBD2; len: 15; j_gene: TRBJ2-3; CDR3aa: CASSVLAGGADTQYF; CDR3nt: TGTGCCAGCAGTGTATTAGCGGGAGGGGCAGATACGCAGTATTTT
abundance: .; v_gene: TRBV6-1; d_gene: .; len: 15; j_gene: TRBJ1-2; CDR3aa: CASSEGPGVNYGYTF; CDR3nt: TGTGCCAGCAGTGAGGGACCAGGGGTAAACTATGGCTACACCTTC
abundance: .; v_gene: TRBV4-3; d_gene: .; len: 13; j_gene: TRBJ2-7; CDR3aa: CASSHGYSYEQYF; CDR3nt: TGCGCCAGCAGCCACGGTTACTCCTACGAGCAGTACTTC
abundance: .; v_gene: TRBV5-1; d_gene: .; len: 13; j_gene: TRBJ1-6; CDR3aa: CASRDTENSPLHF; CDR3nt: TGCGCCAGCCGGGACACCGAGAATTCACCCCTCCACTTT
abundance: .; v_gene: TRBV10-3; d_gene: TRBD1; len: 17; j_gene: TRBJ2-7; CDR3aa: CAISEPGTGTTLYEQYF; CDR3nt: TGTGCCATCAGTGAGCCCGGGACAGGGACGACTCTCTACGAGCAGTACTTC
abundance: .; v_gene: TRBV5-1; d_gene: TRBD2; len: 14; j_gene: TRBJ2-2; CDR3aa: CASSGGANTGELFF; CDR3nt: TGCGCCAGCAGCGGGGGGGCGAACACCGGGGAGCTGTTTTTT
abundance: .; v_gene: TRBV28; d_gene: TRBD1; len: 15; j_gene: TRBJ1-5; CDR3aa: CASNPRQGAYQPQHF; CDR3nt: TGTGCCAGCAACCCTCGACAGGGAGCCTATCAGCCCCAGCATTTT
abundance: .; v_gene: TRBV5-1; d_gene: TRBD1; len: 14; j_gene: TRBJ1-5; CDR3aa: CASSTGTADQPQHF; CDR3nt: TGCGCCAGCAGCACCGGGACAGCCGATCAGCCCCAGCATTTT
abundance: once; v_gene: TRBV27; d_gene: TRBD1; len: 21; j_gene: TRBJ1-2; CDR3aa: CASSFRVYPVPGQGAEYGYTF; CDR3nt: TGTGCCAGCAGTTTTCGAGTATACCCTGTTCCGGGACAGGGGGCGGAATATGGCTACACCTTC
abundance: .; v_gene: TRBV18; d_gene: TRBD1; len: 15; j_gene: TRBJ2-7; CDR3aa: CASLGPRQGTHEQYF; CDR3nt: TGTGCCAGCTTAGGACCGAGACAGGGGACCCACGAGCAGTACTTC